This T cell receptor beta chain appears in the sequencing data of a study of OX40 agonist ivuxolimab in advanced cancers. About the research overall: The dose-escalation group included hepatocellular carcinoma, melanoma, renal cell carcinoma and head and neck cancer. The study, taken as a whole, reports: More expanded clones were seen, on average, in CD8+ T cells than in CD4+.

Only in-frame clones appear in the TCRdb table, and some are missing; sequencing was by immunoSEQ multiplex PCR. The data show around 74,000 clones, 80% to 90% seen once. Points on this clone: The antigen is unknown.

CDR1 SGHNT and CDR2 YYREEE come from the germline V gene (reference sequence). The V gene lost 6 bases and the J gene lost 4 bases, with 22 bases spanning the gap. This CDR3 spans 16 amino acids. The sequence was obtained from an adult with an advanced solid tumor such as melanoma, head and neck, liver or kidney cancer. The sample consisted of CD4+ or CD8+ T cells sorted from blood, taken in a trial of the OX40 agonist ivuxolimab. The rearrangement links TRBV5-4 to TRBJ1-2, with a possible D match to TRBD1 (6 bases). The CDR3 is CASNLDGGGSSYGYTF. The CDR3 region has the DNA TGTGCCAGCAATTTGGACGGAGGGGGATCGAGCTATGGCTACACCTTC.